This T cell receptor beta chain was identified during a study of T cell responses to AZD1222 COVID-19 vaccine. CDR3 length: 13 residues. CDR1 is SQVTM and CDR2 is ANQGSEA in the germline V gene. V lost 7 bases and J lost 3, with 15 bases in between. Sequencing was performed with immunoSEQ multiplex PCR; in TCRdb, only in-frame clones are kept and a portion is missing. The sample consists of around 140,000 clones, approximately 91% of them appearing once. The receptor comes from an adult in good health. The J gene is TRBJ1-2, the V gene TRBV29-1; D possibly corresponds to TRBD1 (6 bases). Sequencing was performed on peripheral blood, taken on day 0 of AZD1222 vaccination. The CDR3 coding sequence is TGCAGCGCCTCGACAGGAGTTGACTATGGCTACACCTTC. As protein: CSASTGVDYGYTF.